The 8 T cell receptor beta chains given below trace back to one sample, sequenced in a study of CD8 T cells in ankylosing spondylitis. Via MiXCR, TCRdb re-called the 5' RACE reads, giving one row per CDR3 protein. The sample includes tens of thousands of distinct CDR3 sequences, about a sixth of them seen just once. Sample: blood. All receptors come from a male donor with ankylosing spondylitis or in good health (not recorded which).

The chain uses TRBV6-2 or TRBV6-3 and TRBJ2-1; 8 positions match TRBD2. CDR3 length: 14 amino acids. V shed 6 bases, J shed 0 bases, and the junction held 1 base outside the gene matches. The germline gives CDR1 MNHEY, CDR2 SVGEGT. The CDR3, as DNA: TGTGCCAGCAGCGGGGGGGGCTCCTACAATGAGCAGTTCTTC. This encodes CASSGGGSYNEQFF.

This clonotype was seen ten or more times. The genes are TRBV7-2 and TRBJ2-7; D call uncertain. This CDR3 contains 13 residues. The germline V gene has CDR1 SGHTA and CDR2 FQGNSA. The germline V and J ends were trimmed by 2 bases and 3 bases, with 8 bases remaining between them. The CDR3 DNA reads as TGTGCCAGCAGCTTAATGGGCGGCTACGAGCAGTACGTC. It encodes CASSLMGGYEQYV.

This clonotype was detected a few times. The chain has TRBV10-3 and TRBJ1-5; 9 nucleotides match TRBD1. The CDR3 has 14 residues. Germline trimming cut 5 bases from V and 7 bases from J; bases unmatched to any gene: 6. CDR1 and CDR2 from the germline V gene are ENHRY and SYGVKD. The CDR3 bases are TGTGCCATCAGTACGACAGGGGGTAACCAGCCCCAGCATTTT. This translates into CAISTTGGNQPQHF.

The V call is TRBV27, the J call TRBJ2-5; no clear D gene. The CDR3 has 13 amino acids. Germline V CDR1 and CDR2: MNHEY, SMNVEV (reference sequence). V was shortened by 4 bases and J by 4 bases, with 10 bases between the two germline ends. The CDR3 sequence: CASSYNRGETQYF. In nucleotides, the CDR3 is TGTGCCAGCAGTTACAATCGAGGAGAGACCCAGTACTTC.

This clonotype was counted only a few times. The chain is built from TRBV7-8 and TRBJ1-5, with no clear D. V was trimmed by 0 bases and J by 3 bases, leaving 6 bases between them. Germline CDR1 and CDR2: SGHVS and FQNEAQ. The CDR3 runs to 14 residues. The CDR3 loop is CASSLAGNNQPQHF. The CDR3 DNA reads as TGTGCCAGCAGCTTAGCGGGGAACAATCAGCCCCAGCATTTT.

This clonotype was recorded at least ten times. The chain couples TRBV29-1 to TRBJ1-1, with TRBD1 identical over 8 bases. The CDR3 is 13 amino acids. Germline V CDR1 and CDR2: SQVTM, ANQGSEA. After removal of 5 bases from V and 0 bases from J, the junction contained 2 bases not matched to a gene. Written as DNA, the CDR3 is TGCAGCGTTCAGGGGGCGGTGAACACTGAAGCTTTCTTT. Residues: CSVQGAVNTEAFF.

This clonotype appeared many times. The gene calls are TRBV29-1 and TRBJ2-7; 7 nucleotides align to TRBD2. In germline, CDR1 is SQVTM, CDR2 ANQGSEA. The CDR3 has 13 amino acids. V trimming: 4 bases; J trimming: 0 bases; junction bases outside the gene matches: 3. The DNA for the CDR3 is TGCAGCGTTGTAGGGGACTACTCCTACGAGCAGTACTTC. It yields the protein CSVVGDYSYEQYF.

In its sample, this clonotype was seen a few times. This chain uses TRBV20-1 with TRBJ1-1; D ambiguous. CDR1 is DFQATT and CDR2 is SNEGSKA in the germline V gene (reference sequence). V lost 6 bases and J 1 base, leaving 12 bases between the germline ends. This CDR3 region has 13 residues. The CDR3: CSAGNGENTEAFF. The CDR3 DNA sequence: TGCAGTGCAGGGAATGGGGAGAACACTGAAGCTTTCTTT.